The 29 T cell receptor beta chains listed next were all sequenced from one sample in a study of cytomegalovirus exposure and HLA in healthy donors. PCR was performed using 60 Vbeta and 13 Jbeta primers. The repertoire was sequenced with immunoSEQ multiplex PCR; TCRdb's copy has only in-frame clones and lacks some. The sample includes 170,000 or so clones, approximately 80% of them seen just once. The sample taken for sequencing was PBMCs. All receptors derive from a man between 18 and 29 years old in good health and CMV-seronegative.

The rearrangement links TRBV29-1 to TRBJ2-2, with D perhaps matching TRBD2 (6 bases). The CDR3 has 13 residues. The germline CDR1 and CDR2 sequences are SQVTM and ANQGSEA. V was clipped by 5 bases and J by 4 bases, with 11 bases between them. In DNA form, the CDR3 reads TGCAGCGTTCTAAGGGGAGGCACCGGGGAGCTGTTTTTT. Protein sequence: CSVLRGGTGELFF.

This rearrangement joins TRBV27 to TRBJ2-3, with D possibly TRBD2 on 7 matching bases. The CDR3 has 15 residues. The germline V gene encodes CDR1 MNHEY and CDR2 SMNVEV (reference sequence). Trimming removed 1 base at V and 1 base at J, with 9 bases between. The DNA for the CDR3 is TGTGCCAGCAGTTTATGGGGGGGCGGCACAGATACGCAGTATTTT. Protein: CASSLWGGGTDTQYF.

Details on this clone: Other DNA sequences in the sample encode the same CDR3. CDR3 sequence reads: CASSPGQGNQPQHF. The CDR3 nucleotides read TGTGCCAGCTCACCTGGACAGGGCAATCAGCCCCAGCATTTT. This chain uses TRBV18 with TRBJ1-5; TRBD1 matches 7 bases. Germline V CDR1 and CDR2: KGHSH, LQKENI. The CDR3 has 14 residues. V lost 3 bases and J lost 2; bases outside the gene matches: 1.

The chain has TRBV4-1 and TRBJ1-2; 8 nucleotides match TRBD1. This CDR3 comprises 15 residues. The ends lost 4 bases at V and 4 bases at J; junction bases unmatched: 8. Germline CDR1 is MGHRA and CDR2 is YSYEKL. The CDR3 loop is CASSPTLDRVYGYTF. The CDR3, as DNA: TGCGCCAGCAGCCCTACGTTGGACAGGGTCTATGGCTACACCTTC.

V usage is TRBV13 and J usage is TRBJ2-7; TRBD2 is a possible D gene (6 bases). The CDR3 is 17 residues long. Germline CDR1 and CDR2: PRHDT and FYEKMQ (reference sequence). The V end was cut by 0 bases, the J end by 3 bases, with 18 bases between. The CDR3 loop reads CASSLGRGMAVVYEQYF. The CDR3, as DNA: TGTGCCAGCAGCTTAGGCCGCGGGATGGCGGTTGTCTACGAGCAGTACTTC.

The gene calls are TRBV6-1 and TRBJ1-5; no clear D gene. Germline V gene lookup returns CDR1 MNHNS and CDR2 SASEGT. The CDR3 has 14 amino acids. V lost 4 bases, J lost 3 bases, and 10 bases lay in between. The CDR3 DNA reads TGTGCCAGCAGTGTCCAGGTCGACAATCAGCCCCAGCATTTT. Translating it yields CASSVQVDNQPQHF.

The CDR3 nucleotides read TGTGCCAGCAGTTTAACGCGGCTCTACGAGCAGTACTTC. This sequence encodes CASSLTRLYEQYF. The genes are TRBV28 and TRBJ2-7, with D unresolved. Trimming shortened V by 2 bases and J by 3 bases, and 8 bases separated the two germline ends. There are 13 residues in the CDR3. CDR1 is MDHEN, CDR2 SYDVKM, per germline.

This clone was seen a handful of times. The chain is built from TRBV14 and TRBJ1-4, with D possibly TRBD1 on 6 matching bases. Per germline, CDR1 SGHDN and CDR2 FVKESK. This CDR3 comprises 15 residues. The V end was cut by 0 bases, the J end by 7 bases, with 12 bases between. The CDR3 region is CASSQEDRTGEKLFF. Written as DNA, the CDR3 is TGTGCCAGCAGCCAAGAAGACAGGACGGGTGAAAAACTGTTTTTT.

The V call is TRBV9, the J call TRBJ2-5, with 7 nucleotides matching TRBD2. This CDR3 region has 14 residues. Germline V gene sequence: CDR1 SGDLS, CDR2 YYNGEE. The V and J ends lost 4 bases and 2 bases, in that order; junction bases with no gene match: 5. The CDR3 nucleotides read TGTGCCAGCAGCAACTGGGGGGGACAAGAGACCCAGTACTTC. It is translated as CASSNWGGQETQYF. The complete variable domain, with remaining parts taken from reference TRBV9 and TRBJ2-5, reads DSGVTQTPKHLITATGQRVTLRCSPRSGDLSVYWYQQSLDQGLQFLIQYYNGEERAKGNILERFSAQQFPDLHSELNLSSLELGDSALYFCASSNWGGQETQYFGPGTRLLVL.

The rearrangement uses TRBV7-9 and TRBJ1-1; 8 bases line up with TRBD1. V was pared by 2 bases and J by 3 bases, with 8 bases of the junction left unmatched. In germline, CDR1 is SEHNR, CDR2 FQNEAQ (reference sequence). This CDR3 spans 16 amino acids. CDR3 sequence (DNA): TGTGCCAGCAGCTTATTCTCAGGGGGCTTGGACACTGAAGCTTTCTTT. It codes for CASSLFSGGLDTEAFF.

V and J are TRBV5-1 and TRBJ2-5, with TRBD1 matching over 9 bases. The DNA end lines up better with TRBJ2-7; the J call may be wrong. Germline V CDR1 and CDR2: SGHRS, YFSETQ. The CDR3 is made up of 18 amino acids. The CDR3 sequence is CASSLEGTGMKKHYEQYF. CDR3 bases: TGCGCCAGCAGCTTGGAAGGGACAGGGATGAAAAAGCACTACGAGCAGTACTTC.

The CDR3 is CASRSGGSNTEAFF. In DNA form, the CDR3 reads TGTGCCAGCAGGTCTGGGGGGAGCAACACTGAAGCTTTCTTT. This chain links TRBV6-6 with TRBJ1-1; D might be TRBD1 (5 bases). Deletions cut 6 bases from V and 2 bases from J, with 13 bases between. CDR3 size: 14 residues. Germline loops: CDR1 MNHNY, CDR2 SVGAGI (reference sequence).

V is TRBV7-2 and J is TRBJ2-3; D not resolved. The CDR3 has 14 residues. Trimming left V 3 bases short and J 4 bases short, with 11 bases between. Germline V gene lookup returns CDR1 SGHTA and CDR2 FQGNSA. The CDR3 DNA reads as TGTGCCAGCAGCTTCGTTTCTGGCTCAGATACGCAGTATTTT. Its protein is CASSFVSGSDTQYF.

The rearrangement joins TRBV7-8 to TRBJ2-1; D not certain. The CDR3 is 13 residues long. Germline V gene sequence: CDR1 SGHVS, CDR2 FQNEAQ. V gave up 1 base and J gave up 9 bases, with 10 bases separating them. CDR3 loop: CASSLVGAGEQFF. The CDR3 region has the DNA TGTGCCAGCAGCTTAGTAGGAGCCGGTGAGCAGTTCTTC.

V usage is TRBV9 and J usage is TRBJ2-1; D not resolved. The CDR3 runs to 13 residues. V lost 7 bases and J 0 bases, leaving 8 bases between the germline ends. Germline V CDR1 and CDR2: SGDLS, YYNGEE. The CDR3 here is CASAQASYNEQFF. CDR3 bases: TGTGCCAGCGCCCAGGCCTCCTACAATGAGCAGTTCTTC.

V gene TRBV18 combines with J gene TRBJ1-3; TRBD1 aligns across 10 bases. V gave up 3 bases and J gave up 4 bases; unmatched junction bases: 6. From germline, CDR1 is KGHSH and CDR2 LQKENI. The CDR3 extends over 16 amino acids. The CDR3 is CASSPLRTGGGNTIYF. CDR3 in DNA: TGTGCCAGCTCACCCCTCCGGACAGGGGGGGGAAACACCATATATTTT.

The genes are TRBV27 and TRBJ2-1; 13 nucleotides align to TRBD2. This CDR3 spans 18 amino acids. Germline-derived CDR1 and CDR2 are MNHEY and SMNVEV (reference sequence). J was trimmed by 6 bases and V by 4 bases; bases with no gene match: 12. CDR3 residues: CASSSGLAGVLIGNEQFF. CDR3 bases: TGTGCCAGCAGTTCCGGACTAGCGGGAGTTCTTATCGGCAATGAGCAGTTCTTC.

This chain links TRBV14 with TRBJ2-7, with TRBD2 identical over 8 bases. Unmatched junction bases numbered 6, after V lost 2 bases and J lost 3 bases. There are 15 residues in the CDR3. Germline V gives CDR1 SGHDN, CDR2 FVKESK. CDR3 residues: CASSQIAGINYEQYF. The CDR3 DNA is TGTGCCAGCAGCCAAATAGCGGGGATTAACTACGAGCAGTACTTC.

This chain links TRBV5-1 with TRBJ2-3, with 11 bases identical to TRBD1. This CDR3 region has 18 residues. The germline gives CDR1 SGHRS, CDR2 YFSETQ. The V and J ends lost 2 bases and 3 bases, in that order; junction bases with no gene match: 11. The CDR3 here is CASSFPYGGQGGTDTQYF. CDR3 DNA sequence: TGCGCCAGCAGCTTCCCCTATGGGGGACAGGGGGGAACAGATACGCAGTATTTT.

V usage is TRBV5-1 and J usage is TRBJ2-7; TRBD1 might be the D (6 bases). V was shortened by 0 bases and J by 0 bases, with 10 bases between the two germline ends. Germline loops: CDR1 SGHRS, CDR2 YFSETQ. CDR3 length: 15 residues. The CDR3 coding sequence is TGCGCCAGCAGCTTGGTTGGGACAACCTCCTACGAGCAGTACTTC. Amino acids: CASSLVGTTSYEQYF.

With respect to this clone: One junction end does not reproduce the germline sequence, and a read error may be involved. The same CDR3 is also encoded by other DNA sequences in this sample. V usage is TRBV7-7 and J usage is TRBJ2-3, with 12 bases that match TRBD2. Per the germline V gene, CDR1 is SSHAT and CDR2 is FNYEAQ (reference sequence). The CDR3 contains 16 residues. This CDR3 reads CASSLELAGGTDTQYF. CDR3 coding DNA: TGTGCTAGCAGCTTAGAACTAGCGGGAGGAACAGATACGCAGTATTTT.

This chain uses TRBV6-5 with TRBJ2-7, with D possibly TRBD1 on 5 matching bases. Germline values: CDR1 MNHEY, CDR2 SVGAGI. CDR3 size: 14 residues. Trimming took 6 bases from V and 1 from J, leaving 13 bases between them. The CDR3 is CASSQFQGSYEQYF. In DNA form, the CDR3 reads TGTGCCAGCAGCCAATTTCAGGGATCCTACGAGCAGTACTTC.

This chain connects TRBV28 to TRBJ1-4; weak D call: TRBD1 (5 bases). Germline V lookup: CDR1 MDHEN, CDR2 SYDVKM. This CDR3 contains 11 residues. V dropped 7 bases and J dropped 14 bases, with 14 bases sitting between them. CDR3 DNA sequence: TGTGCCAGCACTCAGGGACGGGGGCTGTTTTTT. Protein: CASTQGRGLFF. Complete variable domain (other parts from reference TRBV28 and TRBJ1-4): DVKVTQSSRYLVKRTGEKVFLECVQDMDHENMFWYRQDPGLGLRLIYFSYDVKMKEKGDIPEGYSVSREKKERFSLILESASTNQTSMYLCASTQGRGLFFGSGTQLSVL.

The chain carries TRBV10-3 and TRBJ2-6; TRBD1 agrees at 7 bases. The CDR3 covers 18 residues. Germline CDR1 ENHRY, CDR2 SYGVKD. V was clipped by 2 bases and J by 1 base; unmatched bases: 8. As DNA, the CDR3 is TGTGCCATCAGTGAGAGGAGAGGGGGCGCGTCTGGGGCCAACGTCCTGACTTTC. The encoded protein is CAISERRGGASGANVLTF.

This chain joins TRBV5-1 and TRBJ2-7, with a possible D match to TRBD1 (6 bases). The CDR3 is 14 amino acids. The germline CDR1 and CDR2 sequences are SGHRS and YFSETQ. V gave up 0 bases and J gave up 5 bases, with 12 bases separating them. The CDR3 sequence is CASSLGIPGDEQYF. CDR3 in DNA: TGCGCCAGCAGCTTGGGAATCCCAGGGGACGAGCAGTACTTC.

This sequence joins TRBV7-9 and TRBJ2-5; D is unresolved. The CDR3 is 15 residues long. Germline V gives CDR1 SEHNR, CDR2 FQNEAQ (reference sequence). V was shortened by 0 bases and J by 1 base, with 9 bases between the two germline ends. This chain's CDR3 is CASSLASGFQETQYF. The CDR3 nucleotides read TGTGCCAGCAGCTTAGCTTCCGGTTTCCAAGAGACCCAGTACTTC. Supplemented by reference TRBV7-9 and TRBJ2-5, the full variable domain reads DTGVSQNPRHKITKRGQNVTFRCDPISEHNRLYWYRQTLGQGPEFLTYFQNEAQLEKSRLLSDRFSAERPKGSFSTLEIQRTEQGDSAMYLCASSLASGFQETQYFGPGTRLLVL.

This clone has only one observation. V gene TRBV11-3 combines with J gene TRBJ2-1; D remains unclear. The length of the CDR3 is 15 residues. The germline gives CDR1 SGHNT, CDR2 YENEEA. V dropped 4 bases and J dropped 0 bases, with 10 bases sitting between them. This chain's CDR3 is CASSSPPSSYNEQFF. In nucleotides, the CDR3 is TGTGCCAGCAGCTCACCACCGAGCTCCTACAATGAGCAGTTCTTC.

The V call is TRBV15, the J call TRBJ2-7; D possibly corresponds to TRBD1 (6 bases). This CDR3 region has 14 residues. Germline lookup yields CDR1 LNHNV and CDR2 YYDKDF (reference sequence). V shed 0 bases and J shed 3 bases, with 9 bases lying between them. The CDR3: CATSRDQGRYEQYF. The DNA of the CDR3 is TGTGCCACCAGCAGAGATCAGGGGCGCTACGAGCAGTACTTC.

The chain couples TRBV5-1 to TRBJ2-5; D not certain. The length of the CDR3 is 12 residues. Per germline, CDR1 SGHRS and CDR2 YFSETQ. The germline V and J ends were trimmed by 1 base and 4 bases, with 5 bases remaining between them. The CDR3 DNA sequence: TGCGCCAGCAGCTTGAACGGAGAGACCCAGTACTTC. Its translation: CASSLNGETQYF. Full variable domain (missing parts from reference TRBV5-1 and TRBJ2-5): KAGVTQTPRYLIKTRGQQVTLSCSPISGHRSVSWYQQTPGQGLQFLFEYFSETQRNKGNFPGRFSGRQFSNSRSEMNVSTLELGDSALYLCASSLNGETQYFGPGTRLLVL.